This entry lists 21 T cell receptor beta chains sequenced from one sample in a study of T cells after yellow fever vaccination. TCRdb ran MiXCR on the 5' RACE reads and lists one entry per CDR3 protein. The repertoire holds some 340,000 distinct CDR3 sequences, with roughly 4.3% as singletons. Sample: PBMCs, taken 5 days after the yellow fever booster vaccination. The receptors were sampled from a man aged 18-30 years who received the YFV17D yellow fever vaccine.

This clonotype was picked up a small number of times. This chain joins TRBV12-3 or TRBV12-4 and TRBJ2-4, with D unclear. This CDR3 has 12 residues. V lost 2 bases to trimming and J lost 7 bases, with 6 bases between them. CDR3 in DNA: TGTGCCAGCAGTTTACCCGCCAACATTCAGTACTTC. Protein: CASSLPANIQYF.

V gene TRBV20-1 combines with J gene TRBJ2-1, with 9 bases identical to TRBD2. V lost 5 bases to trimming and J lost 2 bases; unmatched junction nucleotides: 4. Per germline, CDR1 DFQATT and CDR2 SNEGSKA (reference sequence). This CDR3 comprises 14 residues. CDR3: CSAPIAGAYNEQFF. The CDR3 DNA reads as TGCAGTGCTCCAATAGCGGGGGCCTACAATGAGCAGTTCTTC.

This clonotype was observed a few times. The chain carries TRBV14 and TRBJ1-2; D is ambiguous. V was pared by 1 base and J by 2 bases, with 11 bases between. CDR1 is SGHDN, CDR2 FVKESK, per germline. This CDR3 is built from 15 residues. In nucleotides, the CDR3 is TGTGCCAGCAGCCAAGTCGCAGGCTCGAACTATGGCTACACCTTC. Protein product: CASSQVAGSNYGYTF.

This clonotype showed up just a few times. The chain couples TRBV7-9 to TRBJ1-5, with a possible D match to TRBD1 (6 bases). V lost 5 bases, J lost 4 bases, and 15 bases lay in between. Looked up from germline, CDR1 is SEHNR and CDR2 is FQNEAQ (reference sequence). This CDR3 is built from 15 residues. DNA for the CDR3: TGTGCCAGCAGCCCTTATACCGACAGGAATCAGCCCCAGCATTTT. This gives the protein CASSPYTDRNQPQHF. The whole variable domain, filled in from reference TRBV7-9 and TRBJ1-5, reads DTGVSQNPRHKITKRGQNVTFRCDPISEHNRLYWYRQTLGQGPEFLTYFQNEAQLEKSRLLSDRFSAERPKGSFSTLEIQRTEQGDSAMYLCASSPYTDRNQPQHFGDGTRLSIL.

This CDR3 is CASSHGRHEQYV. CDR3 sequence (DNA): TGTGCCAGCAGCCACGGTCGGCACGAGCAGTACGTC. This chain joins TRBV6-2 or TRBV6-3 and TRBJ2-7; D gene uncertain. The CDR3 extends over 12 amino acids. Trimming left V 6 bases short and J 5 bases short, with 11 bases between. Germline V gives CDR1 MNHEY, CDR2 SVGEGT.

V and J are TRBV4-1 and TRBJ1-2; the D gene is possibly TRBD1 (5 bases). The CDR3 contains 15 residues. The V end lost 1 base, the J end lost 5 bases, and 14 bases lay between the germline ends. Germline-derived CDR1 and CDR2 are MGHRA and YSYEKL. This CDR3 is CASSQGRQRGYGYTF. The CDR3 DNA sequence: TGCGCCAGCAGCCAAGGAAGACAGCGTGGGTATGGCTACACCTTC.

In this sample, this clonotype turned up a few times. This chain joins TRBV15 and TRBJ2-5, with unresolved D. CDR1 and CDR2 from the germline V gene are LNHNV and YYDKDF (reference sequence). Trimming cost V 0 bases and J 9 bases, with 14 bases left between them. The CDR3 is made up of 14 amino acids. The CDR3 nucleotides read TGTGCCACCAGCAGAGATAGGGCCCCCAGAGCCCAGTACTTC. It yields the protein CATSRDRAPRAQYF.

This clonotype was observed a few times. The rearrangement uses TRBV6-2 or TRBV6-3 and TRBJ2-1; perhaps D is TRBD1 or TRBD2 (6 bases each). CDR3 size: 14 residues. Trimming pared 2 bases from V and 7 bases from J, leaving 12 bases between. The germline V gene has CDR1 MNHEY and CDR2 SVGEGT. CDR3 sequence: CASSYGGTQNEQFF. The CDR3 DNA follows: TGTGCCAGCAGTTACGGGGGGACACAAAATGAGCAGTTCTTC.

This clonotype was counted ten times or more. The chain is built from TRBV7-2 and TRBJ1-1; 8 nucleotides agree with TRBD1. Trimming took 8 bases from V and 2 from J; bases not matched to a gene: 4. The CDR3 consists of 13 residues. Per the germline V gene, CDR1 is SGHTA and CDR2 is FQGNSA. This CDR3 reads CASRQGSNTEAFF. The CDR3 DNA reads as TGTGCCAGCCGACAGGGGTCTAACACTGAAGCTTTCTTT. Full variable domain (rest looked up from reference TRBV7-2 and TRBJ1-1): GAGVSQSPSNKVTEKGKDVELRCDPISGHTALYWYRQSLGQGLEFLIYFQGNSAPDKSGLPSDRFSAERTGGSVSTLTIQRTQQEDSAVYLCASRQGSNTEAFFGQGTRLTVV.

The table lists this clonotype with a few counts. The chain has TRBV3-1 and TRBJ1-2; 7 positions match TRBD1. V trimming: 3 bases; J trimming: 4 bases; junction bases outside the gene matches: 2. The length of the CDR3 is 13 residues. Germline CDR1 reads LGHDT; CDR2 reads YNNKEL (reference sequence). DNA for the CDR3: TGTGCCAGCAGCCAGACAGGGACCTATGGCTACACCTTC. Its protein is CASSQTGTYGYTF.

There are a few counts of this clonotype. CDR3 bases: TGCGCCAGCAGCGGGGGACAGGGAAACTATGGCTACACCTTC. Encoded protein: CASSGGQGNYGYTF. The V gene is TRBV5-1, the J gene TRBJ1-2; TRBD1 matches 9 bases. The CDR3 spans 14 residues. V lost 4 bases to trimming and J lost 2 bases; unmatched junction nucleotides: 3. The germline V gene has CDR1 SGHRS and CDR2 YFSETQ.

This clonotype was found a few times. The DNA for the CDR3 is TGCAGTGCTCAAACAGGGAGTCAGCCCCAGCATTTT. Translation: CSAQTGSQPQHF. The genes are TRBV20-1 and TRBJ1-5; perhaps TRBD1 as D (6 bases). The CDR3 extends over 12 amino acids. V lost 5 bases and J 6 bases, leaving 11 bases between the germline ends. Germline loops: CDR1 DFQATT, CDR2 SNEGSKA (reference sequence).

This clonotype was recorded a few times. The chain uses TRBV7-9 and TRBJ1-5, with D possibly being TRBD1 (6 bases). The CDR3 is made up of 13 amino acids. Germline V lookup: CDR1 SEHNR, CDR2 FQNEAQ (reference sequence). Trimming removed 4 bases from V and 6 bases from J, with 10 bases in between. CDR3 nucleotides: TGTGCCAGCAGCTCCCCCAGGGGTCAGCCCCAGCATTTT. This codes for CASSSPRGQPQHF.

At least ten counts were recorded for this clonotype. V gene TRBV11-2 combines with J gene TRBJ2-1; unclear D gene. Trimming pared 1 base from V and 5 bases from J, leaving 9 bases between. CDR3 length: 14 residues. Germline CDR1 reads SGHAT; CDR2 reads FQNNGV. CDR3 nucleotides: TGTGCCAGCAGCTTAGGCGGTCGTAACAATGAGCAGTTCTTC. Its translation: CASSLGGRNNEQFF.

The chain recombines TRBV13 with TRBJ2-4, with 8 bases matching TRBD1. Germline V gene lookup returns CDR1 PRHDT and CDR2 FYEKMQ (reference sequence). The V and J ends lost 4 bases and 13 bases, in that order; junction bases with no gene match: 3. The CDR3 is made up of 11 amino acids. This CDR3 is CASSSRDRQYF. CDR3 DNA: TGTGCCAGCAGCTCCCGGGACAGGCAGTACTTC.

The rearrangement uses TRBV28 and TRBJ2-4; tentatively, D is TRBD1 (6 bases). Germline CDR1 and CDR2: MDHEN and SYDVKM. Trimming took off 5 bases at V and 0 bases at J, with 17 bases between the two ends. The CDR3 contains 17 residues. CDR3 bases: TGTGCCAGCAGTCCAGGACAGAAACCCTTAGCCAAAAACATTCAGTACTTC. As protein: CASSPGQKPLAKNIQYF.

This clonotype appeared a few times. The J gene is TRBJ1-5, the V gene TRBV7-2; 9 positions match TRBD1. CDR3 size: 15 residues. The V and J ends lost 5 bases and 3 bases, in that order; junction bases with no gene match: 5. Germline V gene sequence: CDR1 SGHTA, CDR2 FQGNSA. CDR3 coding DNA: TGTGCCAGCAGCACGGGACAGGGTTTCAATCAGCCCCAGCATTTT. This translates into CASSTGQGFNQPQHF.

This clonotype was counted many times. The chain links TRBV5-1 to TRBJ2-1; 7 positions agree with TRBD1. The CDR3 runs 19 residues. Germline V lookup: CDR1 SGHRS, CDR2 YFSETQ. V dropped 0 bases and J dropped 1; count of bases not matched to a gene: 13. The CDR3 loop is CASSLVLPGGLRSYNEQFF. The DNA of the CDR3 is TGCGCCAGCAGCTTGGTCCTCCCAGGGGGTTTAAGGTCCTACAATGAGCAGTTCTTC.

The chain employs TRBV9 and TRBJ2-7; D possibly matches TRBD1 or TRBD2 (5 bases each). V dropped 4 bases and J dropped 4 bases, with 18 bases sitting between them. This CDR3 region has 15 residues. The germline CDR1 and CDR2 sequences are SGDLS and YYNGEE. The CDR3 region is CASSSIPGTIYEQYF. CDR3 nucleotide sequence: TGTGCCAGCAGCTCCATCCCCGGGACCATATACGAGCAGTACTTC. The full variable domain, completed using reference TRBV9 and TRBJ2-7, is DSGVTQTPKHLITATGQRVTLRCSPRSGDLSVYWYQQSLDQGLQFLIQYYNGEERAKGNILERFSAQQFPDLHSELNLSSLELGDSALYFCASSSIPGTIYEQYFGPGTRLTVT.

This clonotype was observed a handful of times. The J gene is TRBJ1-6, the V gene TRBV6-1; no clear D gene. V lost 1 base, J lost 0 bases, and 10 bases lay in between. Germline V gene data show CDR1 as MNHNS and CDR2 as SASEGT. There are 17 residues in the CDR3. The CDR3 coding sequence is TGTGCCAGCAGTGAAGATGGTCGCAGCTCCTATAATTCACCCCTCCACTTT. This encodes CASSEDGRSSYNSPLHF.

The V call is TRBV4-1, the J call TRBJ2-5; D uncertain. The germline V gene has CDR1 MGHRA and CDR2 YSYEKL. V lost 1 base and J lost 5, with 11 bases in between. CDR3 length: 14 residues. CDR3 DNA sequence: TGCGCCAGCAGCCAAGTCATCGACCGGGAGACCCAGTACTTC. It codes for CASSQVIDRETQYF.